This T cell receptor (beta chain) was recovered during a study of shared clonotypes between healthy human individuals. Tens of millions of PBMCs were counted before genomic DNA extraction. There are 15 residues in the CDR3. Germline V lookup: CDR1 SGHAT, CDR2 FQNNGV. The germline V and J ends were trimmed by 2 bases and 0 bases, with 11 bases remaining between them. Study findings and constraints: An expected dependence of interdonor clonotype sharing on sequencing depth was noted. Sampling covered blood only; tissue repertoires likely differ.

This clone was seen only a few times. Its cognate antigen is unknown. Measured with immunoSEQ multiplex PCR; TCRdb has only the in-frame clones, and not every one. The table records some 470,000 clones, less than 80% of them present only once. This sequence joins TRBV11-2 and TRBJ2-7, with D perhaps TRBD2 (6 bases). Sequencing input: PBMCs. The receptor was derived from a woman aged 40 to 49 in good health. Some clones in this sample may be carry-over from other donors' samples. The CDR3 nucleotides are TGTGCCAGCAGCTTATTGGCGGGAAGCTCCTACGAGCAGTACTTC. This codes for CASSLLAGSSYEQYF. The variable domain in full, completed from reference TRBV11-2 and TRBJ2-7, reads EAGVAQSPRYKIIEKRQSVAFWCNPISGHATLYWYQQILGQGPKLLIQFQNNGVVDDSQLPKDRFSAERLKGVDSTLKIQPAKLEDSAVYLCASSLLAGSSYEQYFGPGTRLTVT.